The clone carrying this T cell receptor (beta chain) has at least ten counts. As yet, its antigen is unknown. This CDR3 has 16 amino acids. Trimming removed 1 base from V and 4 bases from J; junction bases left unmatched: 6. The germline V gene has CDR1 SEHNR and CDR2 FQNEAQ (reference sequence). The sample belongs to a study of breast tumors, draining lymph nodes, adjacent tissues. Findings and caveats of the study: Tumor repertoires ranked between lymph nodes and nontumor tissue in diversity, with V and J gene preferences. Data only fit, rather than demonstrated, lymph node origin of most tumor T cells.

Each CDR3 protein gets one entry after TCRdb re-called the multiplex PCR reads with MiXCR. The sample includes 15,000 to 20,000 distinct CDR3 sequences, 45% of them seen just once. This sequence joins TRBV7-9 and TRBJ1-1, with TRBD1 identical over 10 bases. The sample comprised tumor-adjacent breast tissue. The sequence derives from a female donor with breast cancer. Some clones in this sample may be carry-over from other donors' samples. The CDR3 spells CASSLEPGQGSTEAFF. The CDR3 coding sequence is TGTGCCAGCAGCTTAGAACCGGGACAGGGGAGCACTGAAGCTTTCTTT.